A selection of T cell receptor beta chains follows, all from one sample in a study of metastatic and nonmetastatic thyroid tumors. TCRdb redid the clone calls on the PCR reads using MiXCR. This sample carries about 35,000 clones, 25% to 30% of them seen once, and the ten largest clones take almost 8%. The sequenced sample was blood. All receptors come from a female donor with papillary thyroid cancer or a benign thyroid nodule (not recorded which). Some clones in this sample may be carry-over from other donors' samples. CDR3s include the opening cysteine and the closing phenylalanine or tryptophan. The D gene is left open where the match is weak. Clone size is given for some rows only: seen once, a few or many times, or a class if the clone is expanded.

CDR3nt	CDR3aa	abundance	v_gene	j_gene	d_gene
TGCAGTGCTAGAGATCGGTGGGGGAGGGAAAAACTGTTTTTT	CSARDRWGREKLFF	.	TRBV20-1	TRBJ1-4	.
TGTGCCAGCAGTTTTATGGGGGATAATCAGCCCCAGCATTTT	CASSFMGDNQPQHF	.	TRBV12-3/TRBV12-4	TRBJ1-5	.
TGTACCAGCAGCCAAGAAGCACAGATGCAGTTCTTC	CTSSQEAQMQFF	.	TRBV14	TRBJ2-1	.
TGTGCCAGCAGTTTATTTTGGTCCGGGGAGCTGTTTTTT	CASSLFWSGELFF	.	TRBV28	TRBJ2-2	.
TGTGCCAGCAGTTTTCTCGGGACTAGCGGGAGAGGTCCCCGGGTTGAGCAGTTCTTC	CASSFLGTSGRGPRVEQFF	.	TRBV12-3/TRBV12-4	TRBJ2-1	TRBD2
TGTGCCAGTAGTGTTGCGAGGTGGGGCCAAGAGACCCAGTACTTC	CASSVARWGQETQYF	.	TRBV27	TRBJ2-5	.
TGTGCCTGGACACGAGGGGAGTCCTACGAGCAGTACTTC	CAWTRGESYEQYF	.	TRBV30	TRBJ2-7	.
TGTGCCAGCAGCCCACGGGACAGGGGTTGGGAGACCCAGTACTTC	CASSPRDRGWETQYF	.	TRBV11-3	TRBJ2-5	TRBD1
TGTGCCAGCCCCCGGGACGCCCAGGGCCATTCACCCCTCCACTTT	CASPRDAQGHSPLHF	few	TRBV6-1	TRBJ1-6	.
TGTGCCAGCAGTTTCGCGGGGGCTCACTACGAGCAGTACTTC	CASSFAGAHYEQYF	many	TRBV27	TRBJ2-7	.
TGCGCCAGCAGCTTCCGAGGACAGGGTCTCTATGGCTACACCTTC	CASSFRGQGLYGYTF	many	TRBV5-4	TRBJ1-2	TRBD1
TGTGCCAGCAGCTCGGGGACAGGCGCGGGCTACACCTTC	CASSSGTGAGYTF	many	TRBV7-3	TRBJ1-2	TRBD1
TGCGCCGGCCCTCATAGGGCTTTGTCACCGATTGAAAAACTGTTTTTT	CAGPHRALSPIEKLFF	.	TRBV10-1	TRBJ1-4	.
TGCAGCGTTGAAGATCGAAGACTAGCGCAAGAGACCCAGTACTTC	CSVEDRRLAQETQYF	many	TRBV29-1	TRBJ2-5	TRBD2
TGTGCCAGCAGCTTTAACAACTATGGCTACAACTTC	CASSFNNYGYNF	.	TRBV28	TRBJ1-2	.
TGTGCCAGCTCATCCTACAGGGAAGCCAAAAACATTCAGTACTTC	CASSSYREAKNIQYF	.	TRBV18	TRBJ2-4	.
TGTGCCAGCAGTGGCACGCGACAGAACACTGAAGCTTTCTTT	CASSGTRQNTEAFF	medium-sized	TRBV6-1	TRBJ1-1	.
TGCGCCAGCAGCTTCACTGTCGGGGGCGCGGATGGCTACACCTTC	CASSFTVGGADGYTF	once	TRBV5-1	TRBJ1-2	.